The present T cell receptor beta chain was sequenced within a study of CD8+CD57+ T cells in acquired aplastic anemia. Study details: The average for DNA from sorted CD4+ and CD8+ cells was 3 to 4 ug. Healthy donors gave about 10 million reads on average for CD4+ cells.

This clonotype was seen a single time. Its antigen remains unidentified. TCR beta VDJ and CDR3 were profiled, and genomic DNA was the template. TCRdb re-called the reads through MiXCR, storing one row per CDR3 protein. The data show more than 150,000 distinct CDR3 sequences, under 55% seen once. The CDR3 is 14 residues long. Looked up from germline, CDR1 is SEHNR and CDR2 is FQNEAQ (reference sequence). Trimming took 6 bases from V and 1 from J, leaving 12 bases between them. Overall study findings and caveats: About 30 shared CD8+ CDR3s appeared highly expressed within patients' immunodominant clones. Statistical testing detected no significant gap in CD8+ Simpson's diversity between patients and controls.

The TCR sequence derives from a human donor in good health. V usage is TRBV7-9 and J usage is TRBJ1-1, with D possibly TRBD1 on 5 matching bases. The material sequenced was sorted CD4+, CD8+, or CD8+CD57+ T cells (not recorded which) from PBMCs. CDR3 amino acids: CASSWAGTNTEAFF. The DNA for the CDR3 is TGTGCCAGCAGTTGGGCAGGGACGAACACTGAAGCTTTCTTT.